This TCR beta chain derives from a study of early T cells in non-severe SARS-CoV-2 infection. The study's findings and limits: Anti-spike CD8 responses were favored by VDJdb matching, which missed private and CD4 specificities.

Note on this clonotype: What it binds is unknown.

Germline V CDR1 and CDR2: DFQATT, SNEGSKA (reference sequence). This CDR3 spans 12 amino acids. Trimming shortened V by 3 bases and J by 3 bases, and 8 bases separated the two germline ends. TCRdb re-called the 5' RACE reads with MiXCR, one entry per CDR3 protein. The sample carries around 79,000 distinct CDR3 sequences, approximately 11% recorded once. The sequencing used whole blood, collected at baseline. The source of this sequence is an adult who was a healthcare worker with PCR-confirmed SARS-CoV-2 infection or an uninfected control (not recorded which). The chain recombines TRBV20-1 with TRBJ1-2, with a weak D call TRBD1 (5 bases). The chain's CDR3 is CSARGGDYGYTF. For the CDR3, the DNA is TGCAGTGCTAGGGGAGGGGACTATGGCTACACCTTC.